This TCR beta chain was recorded in a study of T-cell reconstitution after alpha-beta-depleted transplantation in children. Germline V gene data show CDR1 as SGHKS and CDR2 as YYEKEE (reference sequence). The CDR3 sequence is 17 residues long. J gave up 6 bases and V 2 bases, and 14 bases lay outside the gene matches. Researchers prepared the TCRbeta library using unique molecular identifiers, the study reports. In TCRdb, the PCR reads were re-called with MiXCR into one record per CDR3 protein. Among about 400,000 distinct CDR3 sequences listed, approximately 20% were seen once. Ten or more counts support this clonotype.

The chain recombines TRBV5-5 with TRBJ2-1, with 7 bases identical to TRBD2. This receptor was identified in a human donor who donated a stem cell graft to a child with acute myeloid leukemia. Sample: PBMCs from the stem cell graft donor, taken from the stem cell graft. The CDR3 loop is CASSLSFGGGPGNEQFF. The CDR3 nucleotides are TGTGCCAGCAGCTTATCTTTTGGGGGAGGGCCGGGCAATGAGCAGTTCTTC. Filled out from reference TRBV5-5 and TRBJ2-1, the complete variable domain reads DAGVTQSPTHLIKTRGQQVTLRCSPISGHKSVSWYQQVLGQGPQFIFQYYEKEERGRGNFPDRFSARQFPNYSSELNVNALLLGDSALYLCASSLSFGGGPGNEQFFGPGTRLTVL.